Listed below are T cell receptor beta chains from one sample, sequenced in a study of blood T cell repertoires in COVID-19. Method: immunoSEQ multiplex PCR; TCRdb's copy keeps in-frame clones and lacks some. The profile covers about 250,000 clones, with more than 75% appearing a single time and approximately 6.6% taken by the ten largest. The sample taken for sequencing was PBMCs or T cells enriched from blood (not recorded which). The source is a woman between 45 and 65 years old who had been exposed to COVID-19. The CDR3 runs from the conserved cysteine through the conserved F or W. D genes are given only for firm matches. Expanded clones get a size class; other rows say once, few or many, or leave the size out.

D gene | J gene | CDR3 length | clone size | V gene | CDR3 protein
TRBD1 | TRBJ1-1 | 14 | - | TRBV14 | CASSQLPRDSEAFF
- | TRBJ1-2 | 14 | - | TRBV2 | CASSLNGANYGYTF
TRBD1 | TRBJ1-2 | 17 | - | TRBV19 | CASSHPRGTETTYGYTF
- | TRBJ1-4 | 19 | - | TRBV9 | CASSAPRGGEEGRGEKLFF
- | TRBJ1-6 | 14 | - | TRBV6-5 | CASSSGTHNSPLHF
TRBD1 | TRBJ2-5 | 15 | - | TRBV5-1 | CASSLEVTGGETQYF
- | TRBJ2-3 | 20 | - | TRBV4-2 | CASSRKSAVTLRSSTDTQYF
- | TRBJ1-2 | 15 | few | TRBV7-2 | CASSLEGTRLYGYTF
- | TRBJ1-1 | 14 | - | TRBV3-1/TRBV3-2 | CASSQGQVTTEAFF
- | TRBJ2-7 | 14 | - | TRBV19 | CASKVGGKTGEQYF
TRBD1 | TRBJ1-2 | 13 | - | TRBV5-1 | CASSPQGEYGYTF
- | TRBJ1-1 | 13 | - | TRBV11-2 | CASSLDPYTEAFF
TRBD1 | TRBJ2-2 | 14 | once | TRBV6-2/TRBV6-3 | CASSDRGRTGELFF
- | TRBJ1-5 | 14 | - | TRBV28 | CASSTNDRDQPQHF
- | TRBJ1-5 | 13 | - | TRBV28 | CASRERSNQPQHF
TRBD1 | TRBJ1-4 | 15 | - | TRBV6-6 | CASSYSRTGSEKLFF
TRBD1 | TRBJ1-1 | 15 | few | TRBV7-3 | CASSLRDRGFTEAFF
- | TRBJ1-2 | 13 | - | TRBV2 | CASSVQGNYGYTF
TRBD1 | TRBJ1-1 | 16 | once | TRBV14 | CASSQRTGVGNTEAFF
- | TRBJ2-7 | 13 | - | TRBV29-1 | CSPSPQDPYEQYF
- | TRBJ1-6 | 14 | once | TRBV27 | CASSFRGKGTPLHF
- | TRBJ1-2 | 13 | few | TRBV7-9 | CASSTPDTYGYTF
- | TRBJ2-5 | 20 | - | TRBV21-1 | CASSAWDGSGGAPPGETQYF
- | TRBJ2-3 | 14 | - | TRBV2 | CASNSYGGTDTQYF
- | TRBJ2-7 | 17 | - | TRBV5-4 | CASSLGRGLGGGYEQYF
TRBD2 | TRBJ2-5 | 14 | - | TRBV7-9 | CASTLAGLQETQYF
TRBD2 | TRBJ2-1 | 13 | - | TRBV10-3 | CAISGGGSNEQFF
- | TRBJ2-3 | 13 | - | TRBV2 | CASSERLTDTQYF
- | TRBJ2-3 | 13 | - | TRBV6-2/TRBV6-3 | CASSYTRADTQYF
- | TRBJ1-2 | 12 | - | TRBV7-9 | CASSRTGRGYTF
- | TRBJ1-1 | 16 | - | TRBV15 | CATSRDPGRMNTEAFF
- | TRBJ1-4 | 14 | - | TRBV5-1 | CASSPLDGGEKLFF
- | TRBJ2-5 | 13 | once | TRBV5-4 | CASSPRSGETQYF
- | TRBJ1-6 | 16 | - | TRBV28 | CASSLAASSYNSPLHF
- | TRBJ1-4 | 18 | - | TRBV5-1 | CASSLGTSLSATNEKLFF
- | TRBJ2-7 | 14 | - | TRBV15 | CATSGGASTYEQYF
- | TRBJ1-6 | 16 | - | TRBV9 | CASSVNEGRLGSPLHF
- | TRBJ1-1 | 13 | - | TRBV6-5 | CASSPSGVPEAFF
- | TRBJ1-5 | 12 | - | TRBV12-3/TRBV12-4 | CASSFGNQPQHF
- | TRBJ1-5 | 16 | - | TRBV10-2 | CASSESTLIVGQPQHF
- | TRBJ1-5 | 15 | - | TRBV5-1 | CASSLQDDSNQPQHF
- | TRBJ1-5 | 16 | once | TRBV9 | CASSVGTGDSNQPQHF
- | TRBJ1-4 | 14 | - | TRBV18 | CASSNDRNNEKLFF
TRBD1 | TRBJ1-4 | 14 | - | TRBV5-4 | CASSEGQRPEKLFF
- | TRBJ1-2 | 13 | - | TRBV14 | CASSQDRVYGYTF
- | TRBJ1-5 | 15 | - | TRBV28 | CASSRQGYPNQPQHF
- | TRBJ1-1 | 15 | - | TRBV10-3 | CAISDYGRGGTEAFF
- | TRBJ1-1 | 19 | once | TRBV21-1 | CASSKVTGYTRPMNTEAFF
TRBD1 | TRBJ1-4 | 15 | - | TRBV30 | CAWSSPTGWIEKLFF
- | TRBJ2-7 | 14 | - | TRBV7-8 | CASSAAGPRYEQYF
TRBD1 | TRBJ1-3 | 15 | - | TRBV28 | CASSPLDRDGNTIYF
- | TRBJ1-6 | 14 | - | TRBV9 | CASSFSVDNSPLHF
- | TRBJ2-2 | 13 | - | TRBV12-3/TRBV12-4 | CASSSGGTGELFF
- | TRBJ2-7 | 14 | - | TRBV3-1/TRBV3-2 | CASSQPTAPYEQYF
- | TRBJ1-1 | 14 | - | TRBV6-5 | CASSSTTVNTEAFF